Below are 13 T cell receptor beta chains sequenced from a single sample in a study of shared clonotypes between healthy human individuals. Profiled with immunoSEQ multiplex PCR; TCRdb holds only in-frame clones, not every one. The sample contains nearly 750,000 clones, about two thirds of which appear only once. Sequenced: memory CD4+ T cells sorted from blood. As to subset: CD45RA-negative fraction. The receptors here all came from a woman aged 25 to 39 in good health.

This clone was found once. The chain links TRBV30 to TRBJ2-7; 7 nucleotides match TRBD2. Trimming cost V 2 bases and J 1 base; bases outside gene matches: 5. The CDR3 length is 14 residues. Germline assignment: CDR1 GTSNPN and CDR2 SVGIG (reference sequence). The CDR3 loop is CAWSKRGSSYEQYF. The CDR3 bases are TGTGCCTGGAGTAAGCGCGGGAGTTCCTACGAGCAGTACTTC. Together with reference TRBV30 and TRBJ2-7, the CDR3 gives the full variable domain: SQTIHQWPATLVQPVGSPLSLECTVEGTSNPNLYWYRQAAGRGLQLLFYSVGIGQISSEVPQNLSASRPQDRQFILSSKKLLLSDSGFYLCAWSKRGSSYEQYFGPGTRLTVT.

With respect to this clone: This same CDR3 is encoded by further DNA sequences in the sample. The V gene is TRBV21-1, the J gene TRBJ2-5; the DNA was not compared with TRBD2, the D call given in the table. TRBV21-1 is designated a pseudogene. The CDR3 extends over 9 amino acids. The CDR3 here is CASRRAQYF. In DNA form, the CDR3 reads TGTGCCAGCCGCCGGGCCCAGTACTTC.

This chain connects TRBV25-1 to TRBJ2-4, with D maybe TRBD1 (6 bases). Deletions cut 6 bases from V and 1 base from J, with 10 bases between. CDR1 and CDR2 (germline): MGHDK, SYGVNS. The CDR3 totals 14 residues. CDR3 sequence: CASSDTGAKNIQYF. CDR3 bases: TGTGCCAGCAGCGACACAGGGGCCAAAAACATTCAGTACTTC.

This clone appeared a few times. The J gene is TRBJ2-7, the V gene TRBV11-2; TRBD1 matches 9 bases. J lost 12 bases, V lost 4 bases, and 10 bases had no gene match. Germline CDR1 reads SGHAT; CDR2 reads FQNNGV. The CDR3 totals 13 residues. In DNA form, the CDR3 reads TGTGCCAGCAGCTCCTACTCAGGACAGGGGTGGTACTTC. Amino acids: CASSSYSGQGWYF. The full variable domain, its missing parts supplied by reference TRBV11-2 and TRBJ2-7, is EAGVAQSPRYKIIEKRQSVAFWCNPISGHATLYWYQQILGQGPKLLIQFQNNGVVDDSQLPKDRFSAERLKGVDSTLKIQPAKLEDSAVYLCASSSYSGQGWYFGPGTRLTVT.

The chain joins TRBV7-9 to TRBJ2-1; no definite D call. With 4 bases removed from V and 6 bases from J, the gap between germline ends came to 16 bases. Germline-derived CDR1 and CDR2 are SEHNR and FQNEAQ (reference sequence). CDR3 size: 15 residues. CDR3 sequence reads: CASSSGLQTGNEQFF. CDR3 nucleotides: TGTGCCAGCAGCTCCGGCCTCCAGACGGGCAATGAGCAGTTCTTC.

This chain uses TRBV7-9 with TRBJ1-2; TRBD1 might be the D (6 bases). CDR1 is SEHNR and CDR2 is FQNEAQ in the germline V gene (reference sequence). With 5 bases removed from V and 7 bases from J, the gap between germline ends came to 14 bases. The CDR3 sequence is 13 residues long. The DNA of the CDR3 is TGTGCCAGCAGCCTAGGGGGGGAGGCTGGCTACACCTTC. Its translation: CASSLGGEAGYTF. Full variable domain (outside the CDR3, taken from reference TRBV7-9 and TRBJ1-2): DTGVSQNPRHKITKRGQNVTFRCDPISEHNRLYWYRQTLGQGPEFLTYFQNEAQLEKSRLLSDRFSAERPKGSFSTLEIQRTEQGDSAMYLCASSLGGEAGYTFGSGTRLTVV.

This rearrangement joins TRBV4-1 to TRBJ1-2, with 7 bases that match TRBD1. The CDR3 loop spans 15 amino acids. Germline-derived CDR1 and CDR2 are MGHRA and YSYEKL. The V segment lost 3 bases and the J segment 6 bases; nucleotides outside the gene matches: 10. CDR3 sequence (DNA): TGCGCCAGCAGCCACCAACACAGGGGAGAAAATGGCTACACCTTC. It translates to CASSHQHRGENGYTF.

The table lists this clone with a few counts. The rearrangement uses TRBV2 and TRBJ2-7; D is unclear. CDR1 is SNHLY and CDR2 is FYNNEI in the germline V gene. V dropped 6 bases and J dropped 6 bases, with 12 bases sitting between them. CDR3 length equals 12 residues. The CDR3, as DNA: TGTGCCAGCAGCCGATTAGGTTCCGAGCAGTACTTC. Its translation: CASSRLGSEQYF.

The chain employs TRBV7-9 and TRBJ2-7; D possibly corresponds to TRBD2 (6 bases). This CDR3 is 15 amino acids long. Per the germline V gene, CDR1 is SEHNR and CDR2 is FQNEAQ (reference sequence). The V end lost 2 bases, the J end lost 4 bases, and 15 bases lay between the germline ends. CDR3 sequence (DNA): TGTGCCAGCAGCTTAAGCGGGCCCCTACAGTACGAGCAGTACTTC. Translating it yields CASSLSGPLQYEQYF.

The CDR3 region has the DNA TGTGCCAGCAGTCGGAGCGGGATTAGTTCCTACGAGCAGTACTTC. It encodes CASSRSGISSYEQYF. The J gene is TRBJ2-7, the V gene TRBV6-1, with 7 nucleotides matching TRBD2. Germline loops: CDR1 MNHNS, CDR2 SASEGT. The J segment lost 1 base and the V segment lost 5 bases, leaving 8 bases of the junction unmatched. The CDR3 consists of 15 residues.

This clone was counted ten times or more. The chain recombines TRBV7-8 with TRBJ1-2; a possible D gene is TRBD1 (5 bases). This CDR3 spans 17 amino acids. The germline V gene encodes CDR1 SGHVS and CDR2 FQNEAQ. V lost 2 bases and J lost 7, with 23 bases in between. CDR3: CASSLSAARLAGPGYTF. CDR3 bases: TGTGCCAGCAGCTTATCTGCGGCTAGGCTGGCAGGGCCTGGCTACACCTTC.

V gene TRBV18 combines with J gene TRBJ2-1, with a weak D call TRBD2 (5 bases). The CDR3 extends over 13 amino acids. The V gene lost 3 bases and the J gene lost 5 bases, with 8 bases spanning the gap. Germline V lookup: CDR1 KGHSH, CDR2 LQKENI. CDR3 in amino acids: CASSPPGDNEQFF. The CDR3 DNA is TGTGCCAGCTCACCCCCCGGGGACAATGAGCAGTTCTTC.

This clone was found once. This chain connects TRBV15 to TRBJ2-7; D is uncertain. Germline assignment: CDR1 LNHNV and CDR2 YYDKDF (reference sequence). There are 12 residues in the CDR3. Trimming shortened V by 6 bases and J by 5 bases, and 11 bases separated the two germline ends. The CDR3 is CATSSSRDEQYF. For the CDR3, the DNA is TGTGCCACCAGTTCGTCTCGGGACGAGCAGTACTTC.